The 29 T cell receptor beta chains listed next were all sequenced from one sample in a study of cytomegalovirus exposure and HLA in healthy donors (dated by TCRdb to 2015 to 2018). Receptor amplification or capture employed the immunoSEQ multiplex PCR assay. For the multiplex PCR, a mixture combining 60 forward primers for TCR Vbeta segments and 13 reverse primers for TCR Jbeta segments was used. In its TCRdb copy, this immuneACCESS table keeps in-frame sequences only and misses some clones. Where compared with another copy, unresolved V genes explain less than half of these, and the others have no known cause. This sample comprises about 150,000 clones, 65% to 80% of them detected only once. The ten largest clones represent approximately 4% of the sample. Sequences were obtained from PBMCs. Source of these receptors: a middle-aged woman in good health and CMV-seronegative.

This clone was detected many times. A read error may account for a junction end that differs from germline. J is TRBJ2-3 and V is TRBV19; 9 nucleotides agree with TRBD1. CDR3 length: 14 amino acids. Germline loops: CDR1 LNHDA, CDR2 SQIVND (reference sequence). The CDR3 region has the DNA TGTGCCAGTAGTCCGGGGACAGGGACAGCTACGCAGTATTTT. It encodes CASSPGTGTATQYF.

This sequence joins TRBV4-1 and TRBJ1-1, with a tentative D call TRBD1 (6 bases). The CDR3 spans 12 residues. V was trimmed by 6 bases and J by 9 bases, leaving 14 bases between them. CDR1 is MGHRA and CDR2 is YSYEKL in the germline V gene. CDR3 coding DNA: TGCGCCAGCAGAACTGGACAGCTCCAAGCTTTCTTT. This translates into CASRTGQLQAFF.

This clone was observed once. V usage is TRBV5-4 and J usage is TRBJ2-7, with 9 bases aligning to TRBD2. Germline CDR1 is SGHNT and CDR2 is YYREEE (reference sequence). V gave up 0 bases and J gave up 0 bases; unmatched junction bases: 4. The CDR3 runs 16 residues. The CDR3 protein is CASSLGLAGNSYEQYF. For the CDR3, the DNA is TGTGCCAGCAGCTTGGGCCTAGCGGGGAACTCCTACGAGCAGTACTTC.

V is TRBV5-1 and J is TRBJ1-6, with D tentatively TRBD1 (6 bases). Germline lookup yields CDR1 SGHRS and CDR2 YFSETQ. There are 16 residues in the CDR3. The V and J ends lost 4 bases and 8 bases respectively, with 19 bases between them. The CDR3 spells CASSRGGSGVDSPLHF. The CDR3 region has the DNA TGCGCCAGCAGCCGCGGGGGATCAGGGGTAGATTCACCCCTCCACTTT.

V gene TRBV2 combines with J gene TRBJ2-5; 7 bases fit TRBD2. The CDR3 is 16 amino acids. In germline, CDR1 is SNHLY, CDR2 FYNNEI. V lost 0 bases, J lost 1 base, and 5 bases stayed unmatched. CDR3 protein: CASSEAGGTGQETQYF. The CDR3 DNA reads TGTGCCAGCAGTGAAGCGGGGGGGACTGGCCAAGAGACCCAGTACTTC.

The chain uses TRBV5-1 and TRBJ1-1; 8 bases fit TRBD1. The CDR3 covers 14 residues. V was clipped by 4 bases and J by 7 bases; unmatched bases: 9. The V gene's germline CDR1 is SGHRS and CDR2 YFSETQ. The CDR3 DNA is TGCGCCAGCAGCGATCAGACAGGGGACTTTGAAGCTTTCTTT. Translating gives CASSDQTGDFEAFF.

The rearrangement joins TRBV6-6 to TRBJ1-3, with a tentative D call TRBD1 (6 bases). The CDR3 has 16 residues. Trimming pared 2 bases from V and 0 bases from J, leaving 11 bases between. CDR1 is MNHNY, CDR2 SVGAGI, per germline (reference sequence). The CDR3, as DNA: TGTGCCAGCAGTTACCCACAGGGAAGCTCTGGAAACACCATATATTTT. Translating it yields CASSYPQGSSGNTIYF.

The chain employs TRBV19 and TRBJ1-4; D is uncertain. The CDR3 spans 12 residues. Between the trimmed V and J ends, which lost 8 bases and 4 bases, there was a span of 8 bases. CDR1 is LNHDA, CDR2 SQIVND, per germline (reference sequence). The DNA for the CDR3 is TGTGCCAGTCGGGGTCTTAATGAAAAACTGTTTTTT. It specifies CASRGLNEKLFF.

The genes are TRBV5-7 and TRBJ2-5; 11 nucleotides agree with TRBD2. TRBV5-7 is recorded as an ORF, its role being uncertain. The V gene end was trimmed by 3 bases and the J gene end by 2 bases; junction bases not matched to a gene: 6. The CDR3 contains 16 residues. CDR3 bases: TGTGCCAGCAGCTCCCTCGGGACTAGCGGACAAGAGACCCAGTACTTC. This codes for CASSSLGTSGQETQYF.

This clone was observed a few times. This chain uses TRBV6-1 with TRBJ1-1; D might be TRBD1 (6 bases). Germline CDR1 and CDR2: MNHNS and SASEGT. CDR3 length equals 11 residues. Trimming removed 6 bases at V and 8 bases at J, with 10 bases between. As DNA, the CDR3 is TGTGCCAGCAGCTATGGACAGGAAGCTTTCTTT. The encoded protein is CASSYGQEAFF.

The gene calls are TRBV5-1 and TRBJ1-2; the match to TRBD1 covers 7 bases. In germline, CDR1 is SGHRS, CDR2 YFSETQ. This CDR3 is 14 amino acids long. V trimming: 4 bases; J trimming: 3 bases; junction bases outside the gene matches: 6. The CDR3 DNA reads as TGCGCCAGCAGCCTAGGAGGGGGCGACTATGGCTACACCTTC. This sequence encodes CASSLGGGDYGYTF.

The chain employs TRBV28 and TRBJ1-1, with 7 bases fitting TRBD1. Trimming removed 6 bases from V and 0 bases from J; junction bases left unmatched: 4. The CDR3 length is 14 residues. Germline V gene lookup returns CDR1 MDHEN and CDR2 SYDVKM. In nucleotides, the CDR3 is TGTGCCAGCAGGCAGGGGGATATGAACACTGAAGCTTTCTTT. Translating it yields CASRQGDMNTEAFF.

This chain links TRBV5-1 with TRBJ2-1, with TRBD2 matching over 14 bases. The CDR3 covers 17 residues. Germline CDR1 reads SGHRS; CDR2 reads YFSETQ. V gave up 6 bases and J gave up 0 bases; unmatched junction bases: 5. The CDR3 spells CASTMGTSGSSYNEQFF. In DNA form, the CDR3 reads TGCGCCAGCACGATGGGGACTAGCGGGAGCTCCTACAATGAGCAGTTCTTC.

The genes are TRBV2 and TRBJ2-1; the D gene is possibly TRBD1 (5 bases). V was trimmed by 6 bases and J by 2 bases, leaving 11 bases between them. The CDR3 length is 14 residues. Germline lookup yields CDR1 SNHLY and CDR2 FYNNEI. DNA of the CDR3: TGTGCCAGCAGCGAATTGACAGCCTACAATGAGCAGTTCTTC. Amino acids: CASSELTAYNEQFF.

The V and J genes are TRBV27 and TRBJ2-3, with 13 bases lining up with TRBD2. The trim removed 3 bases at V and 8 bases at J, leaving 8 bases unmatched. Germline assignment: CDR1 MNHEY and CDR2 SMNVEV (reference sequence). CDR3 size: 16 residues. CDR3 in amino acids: CASSFQTSGGLGTQYF. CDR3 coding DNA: TGTGCCAGCAGTTTCCAGACTAGCGGGGGGTTGGGTACGCAGTATTTT.

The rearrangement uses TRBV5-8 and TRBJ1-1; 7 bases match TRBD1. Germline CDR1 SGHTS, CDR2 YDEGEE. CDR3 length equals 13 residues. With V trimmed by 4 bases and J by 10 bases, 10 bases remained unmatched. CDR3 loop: CASSEWTGPGAFF. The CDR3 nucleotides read TGTGCCAGCAGCGAATGGACAGGCCCTGGAGCTTTCTTT.

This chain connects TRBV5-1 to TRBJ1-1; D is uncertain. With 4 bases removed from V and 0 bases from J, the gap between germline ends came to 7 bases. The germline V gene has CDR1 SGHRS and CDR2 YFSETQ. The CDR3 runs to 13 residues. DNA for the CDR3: TGCGCCAGCAGCGGGCAGGTGAACACTGAAGCTTTCTTT. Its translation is CASSGQVNTEAFF.

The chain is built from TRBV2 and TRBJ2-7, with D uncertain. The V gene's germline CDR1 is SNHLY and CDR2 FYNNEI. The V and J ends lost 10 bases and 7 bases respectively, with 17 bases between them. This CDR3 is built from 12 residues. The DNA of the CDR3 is TGTGCCACCTTGAGCCCCGGTAGAGAGCAGTACTTC. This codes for CATLSPGREQYF.

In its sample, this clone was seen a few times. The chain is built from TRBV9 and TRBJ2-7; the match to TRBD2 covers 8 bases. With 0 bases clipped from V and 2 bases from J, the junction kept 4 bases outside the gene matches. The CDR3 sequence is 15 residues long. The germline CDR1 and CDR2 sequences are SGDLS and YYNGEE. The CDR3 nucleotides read TGTGCCAGCAGCGTAGCTACGGGAGGGGCCTACGAGCAGTACTTC. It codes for CASSVATGGAYEQYF.

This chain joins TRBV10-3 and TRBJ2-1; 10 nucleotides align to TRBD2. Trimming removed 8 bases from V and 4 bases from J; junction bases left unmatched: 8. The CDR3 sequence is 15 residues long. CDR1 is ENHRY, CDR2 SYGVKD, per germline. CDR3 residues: CAISRSTSGYNEQFF. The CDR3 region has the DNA TGTGCCATCTCTCGTTCGACTAGCGGGTACAATGAGCAGTTCTTC.

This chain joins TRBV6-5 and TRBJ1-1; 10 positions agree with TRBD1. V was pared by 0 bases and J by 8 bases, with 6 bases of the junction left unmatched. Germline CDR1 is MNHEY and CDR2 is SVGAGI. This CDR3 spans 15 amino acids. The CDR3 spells CASSYSRQGAREAFF. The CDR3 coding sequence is TGTGCCAGCAGTTACTCACGACAGGGGGCGCGGGAAGCTTTCTTT.

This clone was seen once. The CDR3 DNA sequence: TGTGCCAGCAGTGACATTCGGGGGGAGACCCAGTACTTC. Amino acids: CASSDIRGETQYF. The rearrangement uses TRBV6-4 and TRBJ2-5; tentative D call: TRBD2 (6 bases). Germline-derived CDR1 and CDR2 are MRHNA and SNTAGT. The CDR3 is 13 amino acids. Trimming stripped 2 bases from V and 5 bases from J, with 9 bases between.

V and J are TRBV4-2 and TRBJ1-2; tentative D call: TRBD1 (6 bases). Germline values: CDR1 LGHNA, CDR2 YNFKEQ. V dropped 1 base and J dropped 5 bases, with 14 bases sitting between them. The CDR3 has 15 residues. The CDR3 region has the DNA TGTGCCAGCAGCCAAGGTTCAGGGGCCAAATATGGCTACACCTTC. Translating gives CASSQGSGAKYGYTF.

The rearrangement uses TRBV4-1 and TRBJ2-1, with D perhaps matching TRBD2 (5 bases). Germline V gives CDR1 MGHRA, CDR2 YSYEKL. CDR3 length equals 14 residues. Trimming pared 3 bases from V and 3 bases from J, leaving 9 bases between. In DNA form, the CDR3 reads TGCGCCAGCAGCCAGAGGGTCCACTACAATGAGCAGTTCTTC. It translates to CASSQRVHYNEQFF.

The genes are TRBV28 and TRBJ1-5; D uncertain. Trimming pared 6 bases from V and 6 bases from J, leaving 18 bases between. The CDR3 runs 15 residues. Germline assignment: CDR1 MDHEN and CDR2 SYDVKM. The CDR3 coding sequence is TGTGCCAGCAGCCGGACCTCGGGGTTGGCTCAGCCCCAGCATTTT. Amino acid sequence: CASSRTSGLAQPQHF.

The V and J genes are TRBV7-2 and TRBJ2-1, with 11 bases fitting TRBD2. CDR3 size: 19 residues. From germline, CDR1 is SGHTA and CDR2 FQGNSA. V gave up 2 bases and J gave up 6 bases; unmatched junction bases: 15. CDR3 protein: CASSLSYSGRGIRSNEQFF. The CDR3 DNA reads TGTGCCAGCAGCTTATCGTATAGCGGGAGGGGAATTCGCAGCAATGAGCAGTTCTTC.

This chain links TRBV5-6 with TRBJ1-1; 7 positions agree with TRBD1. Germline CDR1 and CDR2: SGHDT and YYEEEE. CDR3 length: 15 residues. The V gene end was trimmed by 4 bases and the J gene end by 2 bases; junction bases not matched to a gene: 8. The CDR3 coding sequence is TGTGCCAGCAGCATTGAAGGGGGCGATAACACTGAAGCTTTCTTT. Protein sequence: CASSIEGGDNTEAFF.

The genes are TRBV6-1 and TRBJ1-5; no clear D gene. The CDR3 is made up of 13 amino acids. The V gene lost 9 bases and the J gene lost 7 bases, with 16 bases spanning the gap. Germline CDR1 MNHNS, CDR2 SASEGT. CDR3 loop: CASAGSTPQPQHF. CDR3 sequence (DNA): TGTGCCAGTGCGGGTAGTACCCCCCAGCCCCAGCATTTT.

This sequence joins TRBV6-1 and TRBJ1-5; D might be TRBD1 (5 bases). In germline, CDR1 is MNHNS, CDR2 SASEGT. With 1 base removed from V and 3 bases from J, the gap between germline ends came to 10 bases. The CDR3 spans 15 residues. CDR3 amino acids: CASSEDPRANQPQHF. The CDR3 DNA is TGTGCCAGCAGTGAAGATCCCAGGGCCAATCAGCCCCAGCATTTT.